This T cell receptor (beta chain) emerged from a study of T cells after yellow fever vaccination. Study details: Some fractions had low cell numbers, and these were prepared with SMART-Seq v4 Ultra Low Input.

As TCR cDNA was made by 5'RACE template switching, a universal primer site and UMIs were added. TCRdb ran MiXCR on the 5' RACE reads and lists one entry per CDR3 protein. The profile shows 350,000 to 450,000 distinct CDR3 sequences, roughly a sixth of them singletons. CDR1 is SGHTA, CDR2 FQGNSA, per germline. V lost 5 bases and J 3 bases, leaving 10 bases between the germline ends. This CDR3 has 13 amino acids. Study-wide results and limits: Any FACS-sorted repertoire could hold abundant clonotypes that contaminate it from the bulk population. Reappearance after the booster was observed for most primary-vaccination clones (roughly 97% CD4, just over 85% CD8).

This clonotype was seen a few times. Its matching antigen is unknown. This receptor was taken from a man younger than 35 who received the YFV17D yellow fever vaccine. The sample in question was PBMCs, obtained before the yellow fever booster vaccination. The genes are TRBV7-2 and TRBJ1-1; D remains ambiguous. The CDR3 sequence: CASSLLRYTEAFF. The CDR3 DNA is TGTGCCAGCAGCCTTCTTCGGTACACTGAAGCTTTCTTT.